A selection of T cell receptor beta chains follows, all from one sample in a study of cytomegalovirus exposure and HLA in healthy donors. The repertoire was sequenced with immunoSEQ multiplex PCR; TCRdb's copy has only in-frame clones and lacks some. The data contain about 180,000 clones, 60% to 80% of them singletons. Sequenced: PBMCs. The receptor source for this set is a man aged 35 to 55 in good health and CMV-seropositive. CDR3s leave out the opening cysteine and the closing phenylalanine or tryptophan. Not every row has a clone size; where given, it reads once, few, many or a size class.

- TRBV27 ASSSTLAGELF
- TRBV2 ASRVDRGEETQY
- TRBV19 ASTPGLAGGRGDTQY
once TRBV6-1 ASSETFTSSNQPQH
once TRBV4-1 ASSFSGVAYEQY
- TRBV18 ASSQQPPGLAGEEQY
- TRBV28 ASTTLERAKNIQY
- TRBV27 ASSFEGINEKLF
once TRBV5-1 ASSVEGQNSGANVLT
- TRBV14 ASSQDHGMTGEPSYEQY
- TRBV28 ASSPGTSLTYNEQF
- TRBV5-1 ASSLGTGGYNSPLH
- TRBV6-6 ASSYSGQGLGNTIY
- TRBV6-1 ASRPGLAYEQY
- TRBV14 ASSLTGDPSPLH
once TRBV6-1 ASSTRTSSYEQY
once TRBV19 ASSIATQGWRTEAF
- TRBV6-6 ASSRTGSSYNEQF
once TRBV7-3 ASSLTSGGYNEQF
- TRBV7-9 ASSLGTGTNTGELF
- TRBV10-1 ASSESMAGPRF
few TRBV5-4 ASSLGGGAGVNTEAF
- TRBV5-3 ARSLKPGLAGAGSTDTQY
- TRBV5-1 ASSLNPAGGPFEQY
- TRBV7-6 ASSPKGTVTPDTQY
- TRBV7-8 ATREAGGLIQY
- TRBV5-4 ASSKGQGSAYEQY
- TRBV4-2 ASSQHTGASNYGYT
- TRBV5-1 ASLLGGEPRELF
- TRBV5-1 ASSGTGSNSPLH
- TRBV5-1 ASREGSTVSTDTQY
- TRBV7-7 ASSPGQGRETQY
- TRBV2 ASSESDRAGANVLT
few TRBV6-5 ASSSGQGNGYT
once TRBV25-1 ASSELGGGHEQY
- TRBV6-5 ASSYRGPSYGYT
- TRBV19 ASSMPPGQGKNTEAF
- TRBV6-1 ASRAWSGGPYEQY
few TRBV2 ASTGDSNTEAF
few TRBV6-5 ASSYSKLAGRYEQY
- TRBV19 ASSRAGVPGELF
- TRBV7-9 ASSGKHRGNTEAF
- TRBV5-1 ASSSSGSSYNAQF
- TRBV7-3 ASSSKAGRAPPYNEQF